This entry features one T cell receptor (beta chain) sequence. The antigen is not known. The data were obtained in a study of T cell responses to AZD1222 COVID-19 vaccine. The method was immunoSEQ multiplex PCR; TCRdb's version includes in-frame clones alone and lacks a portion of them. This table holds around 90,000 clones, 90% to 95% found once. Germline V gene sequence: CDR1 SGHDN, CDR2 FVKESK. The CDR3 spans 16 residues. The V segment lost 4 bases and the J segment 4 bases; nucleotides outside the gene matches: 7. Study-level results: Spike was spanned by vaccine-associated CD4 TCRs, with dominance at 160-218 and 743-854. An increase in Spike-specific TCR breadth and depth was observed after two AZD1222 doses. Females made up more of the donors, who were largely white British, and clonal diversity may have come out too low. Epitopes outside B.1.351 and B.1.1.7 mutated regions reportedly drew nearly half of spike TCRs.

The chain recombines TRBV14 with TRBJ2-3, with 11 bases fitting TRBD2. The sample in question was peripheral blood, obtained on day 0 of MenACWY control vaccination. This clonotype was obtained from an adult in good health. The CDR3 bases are TGTGCCAGCAGCCGTCGGACTAGCGGGCCCGCAGATACGCAGTATTTT. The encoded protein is CASSRRTSGPADTQYF.